This T cell receptor (beta chain) was found in a study of T cell responses to AZD1222 COVID-19 vaccine. Study-wide results and limits: Sampled repertoires all dated from after the peak T cell response.

This CDR3 region has 13 residues. The V and J ends lost 6 bases and 0 bases respectively, with 5 bases between them. Germline assignment: CDR1 MNHEY and CDR2 SVGAGI. With regard to this clone: Its antigen remains unknown.

Produced via immunoSEQ multiplex PCR; TCRdb's table is partial and in-frame only. The sample records approximately 130,000 clones, 80% to 90% being singletons. This TCR was sampled from an adult who received the AZD1222 COVID-19 vaccine. This sample comprised peripheral blood, obtained 28 days after the second AZD1222 dose. V is TRBV6-5 and J is TRBJ1-4; D is ambiguous. In DNA form, the CDR3 reads TGTGCCAGCAGACAAGCAACTAATGAAAAACTGTTTTTT. Its translation is CASRQATNEKLFF.